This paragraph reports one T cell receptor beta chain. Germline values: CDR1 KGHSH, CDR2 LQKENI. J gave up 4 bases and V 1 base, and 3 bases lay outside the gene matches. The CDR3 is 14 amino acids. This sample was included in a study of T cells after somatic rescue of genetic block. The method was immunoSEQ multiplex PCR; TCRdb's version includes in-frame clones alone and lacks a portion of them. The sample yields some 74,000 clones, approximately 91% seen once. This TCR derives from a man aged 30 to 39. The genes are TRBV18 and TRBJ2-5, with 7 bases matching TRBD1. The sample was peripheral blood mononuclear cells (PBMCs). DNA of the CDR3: TGTGCCAGCTCACCACTGCCAGGGGGAGAGACCCAGTACTTC. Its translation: CASSPLPGGETQYF.